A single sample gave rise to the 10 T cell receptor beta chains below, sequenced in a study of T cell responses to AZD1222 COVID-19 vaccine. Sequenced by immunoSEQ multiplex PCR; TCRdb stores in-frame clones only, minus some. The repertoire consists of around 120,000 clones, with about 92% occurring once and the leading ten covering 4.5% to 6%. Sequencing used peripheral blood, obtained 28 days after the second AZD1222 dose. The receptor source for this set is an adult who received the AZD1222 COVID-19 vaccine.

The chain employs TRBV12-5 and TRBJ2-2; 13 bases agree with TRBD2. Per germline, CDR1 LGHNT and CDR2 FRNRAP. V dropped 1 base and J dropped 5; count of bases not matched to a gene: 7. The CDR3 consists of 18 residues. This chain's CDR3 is CASGLALLAGGGTGELFF. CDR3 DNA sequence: TGTGCTAGTGGTTTGGCGTTACTAGCGGGAGGGGGTACCGGGGAGCTGTTTTTT.

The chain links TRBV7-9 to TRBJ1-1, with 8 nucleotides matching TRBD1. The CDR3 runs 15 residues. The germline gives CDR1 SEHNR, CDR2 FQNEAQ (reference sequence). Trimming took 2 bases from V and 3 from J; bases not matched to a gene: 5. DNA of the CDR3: TGTGCCAGCAGCTTAAAGTCGACAGGGGACACTGAAGCTTTCTTT. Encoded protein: CASSLKSTGDTEAFF. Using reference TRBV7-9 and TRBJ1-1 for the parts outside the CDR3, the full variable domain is DTGVSQNPRHKITKRGQNVTFRCDPISEHNRLYWYRQTLGQGPEFLTYFQNEAQLEKSRLLSDRFSAERPKGSFSTLEIQRTEQGDSAMYLCASSLKSTGDTEAFFGQGTRLTVV.

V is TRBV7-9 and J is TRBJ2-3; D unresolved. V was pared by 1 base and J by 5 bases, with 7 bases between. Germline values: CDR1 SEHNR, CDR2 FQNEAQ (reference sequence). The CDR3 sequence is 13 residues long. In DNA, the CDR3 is TGTGCCAGCAGCTTAGTGGTGGGAGATACGCAGTATTTT. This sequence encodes CASSLVVGDTQYF.

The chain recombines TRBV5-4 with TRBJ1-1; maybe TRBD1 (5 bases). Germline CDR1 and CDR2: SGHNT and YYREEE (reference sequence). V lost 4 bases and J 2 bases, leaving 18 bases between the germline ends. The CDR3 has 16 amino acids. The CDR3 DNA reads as TGTGCCAGCAGCATTGGACTGGGGGAAGCAAACACTGAAGCTTTCTTT. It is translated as CASSIGLGEANTEAFF.

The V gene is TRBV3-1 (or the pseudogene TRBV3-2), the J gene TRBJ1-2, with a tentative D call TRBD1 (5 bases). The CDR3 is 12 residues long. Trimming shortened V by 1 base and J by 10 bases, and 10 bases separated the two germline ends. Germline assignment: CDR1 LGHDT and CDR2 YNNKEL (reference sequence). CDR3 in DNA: TGTGCCAGCAGCCAAGTTCAGGGCTACTACACCTTC. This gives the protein CASSQVQGYYTF.

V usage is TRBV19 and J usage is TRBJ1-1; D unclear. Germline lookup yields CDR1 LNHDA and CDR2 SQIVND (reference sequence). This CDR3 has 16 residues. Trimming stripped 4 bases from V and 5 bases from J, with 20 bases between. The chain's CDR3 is CASSTRAHIVGTEAFF. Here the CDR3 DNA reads TGTGCCAGTAGTACCAGAGCTCACATTGTGGGGACTGAAGCTTTCTTT.

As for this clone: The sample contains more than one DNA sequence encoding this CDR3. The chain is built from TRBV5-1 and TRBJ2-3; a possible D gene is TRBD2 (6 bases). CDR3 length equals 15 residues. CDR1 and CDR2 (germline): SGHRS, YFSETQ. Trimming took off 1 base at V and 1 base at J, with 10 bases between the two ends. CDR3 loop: CASSLRGLGTDTQYF. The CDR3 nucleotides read TGCGCCAGCAGCTTGCGGGGGTTAGGCACAGATACGCAGTATTTT.

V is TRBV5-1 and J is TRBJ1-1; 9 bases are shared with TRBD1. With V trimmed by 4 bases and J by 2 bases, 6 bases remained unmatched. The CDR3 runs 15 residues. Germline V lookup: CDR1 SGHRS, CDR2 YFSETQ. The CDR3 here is CASSGTGNLNTEAFF. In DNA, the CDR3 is TGCGCCAGCAGCGGGACAGGGAACCTAAACACTGAAGCTTTCTTT.

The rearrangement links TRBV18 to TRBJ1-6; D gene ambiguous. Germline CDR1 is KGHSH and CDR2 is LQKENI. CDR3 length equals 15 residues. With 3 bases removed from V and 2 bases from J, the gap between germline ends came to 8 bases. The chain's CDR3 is CASSPAEAYNSPLHF. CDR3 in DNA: TGTGCCAGCTCACCCGCGGAGGCCTATAATTCACCCCTCCACTTT.

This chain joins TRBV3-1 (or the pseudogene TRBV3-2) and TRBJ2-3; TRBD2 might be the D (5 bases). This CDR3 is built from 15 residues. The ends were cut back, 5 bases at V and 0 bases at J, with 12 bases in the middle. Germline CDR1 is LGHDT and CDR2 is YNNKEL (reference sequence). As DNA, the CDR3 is TGTGCCAGCAGCTCCCAGCGGAGAAGCACAGATACGCAGTATTTT. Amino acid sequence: CASSSQRRSTDTQYF.